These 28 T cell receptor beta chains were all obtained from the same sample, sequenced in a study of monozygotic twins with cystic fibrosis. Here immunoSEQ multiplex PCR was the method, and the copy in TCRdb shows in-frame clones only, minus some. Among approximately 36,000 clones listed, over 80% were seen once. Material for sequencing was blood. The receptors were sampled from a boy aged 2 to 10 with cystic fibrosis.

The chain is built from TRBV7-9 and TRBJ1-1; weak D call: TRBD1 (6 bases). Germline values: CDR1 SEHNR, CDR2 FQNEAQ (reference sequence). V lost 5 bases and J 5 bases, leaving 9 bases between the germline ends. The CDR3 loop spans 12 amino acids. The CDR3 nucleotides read TGTGCCAGCAGCCCCCAGGGGACTGAAGCTTTCTTT. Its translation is CASSPQGTEAFF.

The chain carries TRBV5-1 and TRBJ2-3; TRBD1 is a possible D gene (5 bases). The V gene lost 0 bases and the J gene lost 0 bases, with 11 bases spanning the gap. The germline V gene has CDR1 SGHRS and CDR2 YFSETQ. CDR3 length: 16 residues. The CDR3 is CASSLAGPLSTDTQYF. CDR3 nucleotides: TGCGCCAGCAGCTTGGCAGGGCCTCTTAGCACAGATACGCAGTATTTT.

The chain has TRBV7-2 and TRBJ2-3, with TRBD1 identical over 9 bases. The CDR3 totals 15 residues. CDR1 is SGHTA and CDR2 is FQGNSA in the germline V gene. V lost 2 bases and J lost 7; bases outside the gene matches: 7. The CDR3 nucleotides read TGTGCCAGCAGCTTACCAGGGACAGGGATTAATACGCAGTATTTT. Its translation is CASSLPGTGINTQYF.

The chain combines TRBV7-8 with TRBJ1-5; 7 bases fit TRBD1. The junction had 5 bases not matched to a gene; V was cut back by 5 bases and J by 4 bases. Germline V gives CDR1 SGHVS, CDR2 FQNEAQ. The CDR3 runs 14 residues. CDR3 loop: CASSAGGGNQPQHF. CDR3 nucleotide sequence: TGTGCCAGCAGCGCAGGGGGGGGTAATCAGCCCCAGCATTTT.

The DNA for the CDR3 is TGTGCCAGCAGCGCGAGACAGGGACCGAACACCGGGGAGCTGTTTTTT. It encodes CASSARQGPNTGELFF. The chain has TRBV9 and TRBJ2-2; 7 bases map to TRBD1. This CDR3 spans 16 amino acids. V gave up 3 bases and J gave up 0 bases; unmatched junction bases: 5. Germline CDR1 and CDR2: SGDLS and YYNGEE.

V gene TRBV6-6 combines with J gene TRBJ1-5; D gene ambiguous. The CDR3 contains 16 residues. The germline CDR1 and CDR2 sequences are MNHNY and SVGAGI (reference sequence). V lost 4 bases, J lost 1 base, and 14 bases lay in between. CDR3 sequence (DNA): TGTGCCAGCAGTTGGGTAGGGCTGGGGAGCAATCAGCCCCAGCATTTT. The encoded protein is CASSWVGLGSNQPQHF.

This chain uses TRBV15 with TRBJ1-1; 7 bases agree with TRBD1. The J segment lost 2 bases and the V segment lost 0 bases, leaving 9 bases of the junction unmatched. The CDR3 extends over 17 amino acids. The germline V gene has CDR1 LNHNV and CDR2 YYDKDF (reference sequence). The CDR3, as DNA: TGTGCCACCAGCAGAGACAGGGGGGAGGGGATCAACACTGAAGCTTTCTTT. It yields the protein CATSRDRGEGINTEAFF.

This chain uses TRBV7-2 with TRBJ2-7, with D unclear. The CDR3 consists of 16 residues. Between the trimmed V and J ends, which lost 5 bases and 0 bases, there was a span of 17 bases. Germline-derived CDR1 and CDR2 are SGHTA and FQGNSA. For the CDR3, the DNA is TGTGCCAGCAGCCAACAAAGGCTAACAGACTCCTACGAGCAGTACTTC. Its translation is CASSQQRLTDSYEQYF.

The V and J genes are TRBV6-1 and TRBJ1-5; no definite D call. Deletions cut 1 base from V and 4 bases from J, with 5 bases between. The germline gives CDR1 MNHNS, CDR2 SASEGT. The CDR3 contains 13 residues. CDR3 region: CASSEVPNQPQHF. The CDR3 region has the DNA TGTGCCAGCAGTGAAGTCCCAAATCAGCCCCAGCATTTT.

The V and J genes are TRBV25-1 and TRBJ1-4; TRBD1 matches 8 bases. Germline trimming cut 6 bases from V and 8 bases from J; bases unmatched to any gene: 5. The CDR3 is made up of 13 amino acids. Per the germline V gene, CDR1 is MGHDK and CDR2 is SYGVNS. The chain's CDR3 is CASRDRAEEKLFF. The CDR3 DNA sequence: TGTGCCAGCAGGGACAGGGCAGAAGAAAAACTGTTTTTT.

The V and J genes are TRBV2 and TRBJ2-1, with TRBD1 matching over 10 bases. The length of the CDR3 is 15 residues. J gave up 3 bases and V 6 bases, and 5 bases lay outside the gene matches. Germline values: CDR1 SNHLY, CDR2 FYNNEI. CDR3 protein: CASRAGQGVYNEQFF. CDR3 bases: TGTGCCAGCAGGGCCGGACAGGGGGTCTACAATGAGCAGTTCTTC.

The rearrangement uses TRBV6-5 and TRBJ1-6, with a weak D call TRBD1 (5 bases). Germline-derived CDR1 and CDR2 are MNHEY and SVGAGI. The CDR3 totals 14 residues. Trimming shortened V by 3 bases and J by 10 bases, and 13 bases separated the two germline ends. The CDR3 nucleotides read TGTGCCAGCAGTTATCAGGGAGGGAAATCACCCCTCCACTTT. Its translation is CASSYQGGKSPLHF.

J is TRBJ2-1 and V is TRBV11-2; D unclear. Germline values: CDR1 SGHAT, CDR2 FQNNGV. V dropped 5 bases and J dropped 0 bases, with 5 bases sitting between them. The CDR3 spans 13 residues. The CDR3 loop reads CASSDSSYNEQFF. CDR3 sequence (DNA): TGTGCCAGCAGCGACTCCTCCTACAATGAGCAGTTCTTC.

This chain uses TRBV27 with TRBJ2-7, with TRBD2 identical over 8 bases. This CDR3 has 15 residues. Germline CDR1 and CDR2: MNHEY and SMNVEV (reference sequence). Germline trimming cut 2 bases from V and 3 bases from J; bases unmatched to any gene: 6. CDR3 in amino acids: CASSLIGTRVYEQYF. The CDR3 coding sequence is TGTGCCAGCAGTTTAATCGGGACTAGGGTCTACGAGCAGTACTTC.

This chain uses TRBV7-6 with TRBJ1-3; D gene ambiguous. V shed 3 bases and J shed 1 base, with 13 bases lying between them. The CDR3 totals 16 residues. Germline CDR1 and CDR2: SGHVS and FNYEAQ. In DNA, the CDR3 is TGTGCCAGCAGCTTCGTGGAGAGAAAGTCTGGAAACACCATATATTTT. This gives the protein CASSFVERKSGNTIYF. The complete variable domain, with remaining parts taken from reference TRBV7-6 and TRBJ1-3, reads GAGVSQSPRYKVTKRGQDVALRCDPISGHVSLYWYRQALGQGPEFLTYFNYEAQQDKSGLPNDRFSAERPEGSISTLTIQRTEQRDSAMYRCASSFVERKSGNTIYFGEGSWLTVV.

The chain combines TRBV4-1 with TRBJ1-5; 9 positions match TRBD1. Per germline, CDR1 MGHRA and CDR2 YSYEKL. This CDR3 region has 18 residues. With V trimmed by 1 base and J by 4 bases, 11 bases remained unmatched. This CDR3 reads CASSQGIDRGLGNQPQHF. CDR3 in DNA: TGCGCCAGCAGCCAAGGTATCGACAGGGGGTTGGGGAATCAGCCCCAGCATTTT.

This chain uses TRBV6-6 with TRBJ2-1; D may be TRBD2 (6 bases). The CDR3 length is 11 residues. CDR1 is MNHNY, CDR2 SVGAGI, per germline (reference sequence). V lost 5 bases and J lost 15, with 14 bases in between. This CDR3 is CASSIRASAFF. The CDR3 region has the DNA TGTGCCAGCAGTATTCGGGCTAGCGCGTTCTTC.

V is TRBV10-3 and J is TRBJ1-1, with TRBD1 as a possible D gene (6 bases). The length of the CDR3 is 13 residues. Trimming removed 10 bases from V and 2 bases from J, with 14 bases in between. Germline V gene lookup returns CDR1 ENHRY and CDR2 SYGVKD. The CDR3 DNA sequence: TGTGCCACCAGGACAGACCGAAACACTGAAGCTTTCTTT. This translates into CATRTDRNTEAFF.

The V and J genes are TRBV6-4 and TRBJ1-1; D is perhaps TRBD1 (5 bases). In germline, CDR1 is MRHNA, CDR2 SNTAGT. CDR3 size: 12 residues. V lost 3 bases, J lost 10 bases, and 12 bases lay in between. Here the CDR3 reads CASSDLRGVAFF. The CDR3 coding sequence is TGTGCCAGCAGTGATTTACGAGGGGTAGCTTTCTTT.

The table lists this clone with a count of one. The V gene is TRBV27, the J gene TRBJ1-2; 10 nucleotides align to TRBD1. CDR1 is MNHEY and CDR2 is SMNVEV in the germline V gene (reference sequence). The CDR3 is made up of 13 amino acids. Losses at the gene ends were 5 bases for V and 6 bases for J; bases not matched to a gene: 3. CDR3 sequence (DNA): TGTGCCAGCAGTGTAGGACAGGGGGATGGCTACACCTTC. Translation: CASSVGQGDGYTF.

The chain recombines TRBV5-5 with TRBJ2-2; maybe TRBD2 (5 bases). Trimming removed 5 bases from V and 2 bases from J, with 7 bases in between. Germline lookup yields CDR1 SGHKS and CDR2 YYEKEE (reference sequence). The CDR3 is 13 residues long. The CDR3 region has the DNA TGTGCCAGCAGGCGGGTAAACACCGGGGAGCTGTTTTTT. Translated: CASRRVNTGELFF.

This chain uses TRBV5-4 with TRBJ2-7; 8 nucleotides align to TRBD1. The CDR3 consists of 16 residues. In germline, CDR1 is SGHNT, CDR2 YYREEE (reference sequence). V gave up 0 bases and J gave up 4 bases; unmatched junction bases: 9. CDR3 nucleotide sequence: TGTGCCAGCAGCTTGGCCCCCCAGGGGGCTCAATACGAGCAGTACTTC. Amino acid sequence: CASSLAPQGAQYEQYF.

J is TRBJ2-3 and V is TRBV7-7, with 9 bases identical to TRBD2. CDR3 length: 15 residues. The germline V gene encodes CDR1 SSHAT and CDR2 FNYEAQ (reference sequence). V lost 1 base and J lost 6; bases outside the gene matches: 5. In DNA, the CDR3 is TGTGCCAGCAGCTTAGGGCGGGGGGGCCTGGATACGCAGTATTTT. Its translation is CASSLGRGGLDTQYF.

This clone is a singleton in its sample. Here the CDR3 DNA reads TGTGCCAGCAGTGTGGGACTAGCGGGGGGCACAGATACGCAGTATTTT. This encodes CASSVGLAGGTDTQYF. The gene calls are TRBV2 and TRBJ2-3; TRBD2 agrees at 14 bases. CDR3 size: 16 residues. From germline, CDR1 is SNHLY and CDR2 FYNNEI. Germline trimming cut 4 bases from V and 1 base from J; bases unmatched to any gene: 1.

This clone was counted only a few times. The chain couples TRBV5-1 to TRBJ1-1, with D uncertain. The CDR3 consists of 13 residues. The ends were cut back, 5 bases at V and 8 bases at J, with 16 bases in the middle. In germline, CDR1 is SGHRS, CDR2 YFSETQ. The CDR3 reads CASRLQTSAEAFF. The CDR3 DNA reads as TGCGCCAGCAGGCTTCAAACATCGGCCGAAGCTTTCTTT.

CDR3 region: CASSADRAGYTF. DNA of the CDR3: TGTGCCAGCAGCGCCGACAGGGCTGGCTACACCTTC. The V gene is TRBV9, the J gene TRBJ1-2, with 7 positions matching TRBD1. The CDR3 runs 12 residues. Unmatched junction bases numbered 3, after V lost 3 bases and J lost 7 bases. Germline V gene sequence: CDR1 SGDLS, CDR2 YYNGEE.

The CDR3 protein is CASSIGDYYNEQFF. Written as DNA, the CDR3 is TGTGCCAGTAGTATAGGGGACTACTACAATGAGCAGTTCTTC. The rearrangement links TRBV19 to TRBJ2-1, with 7 bases lining up with TRBD2. Germline V gene data show CDR1 as LNHDA and CDR2 as SQIVND (reference sequence). J was trimmed by 3 bases and V by 1 base; bases with no gene match: 0. This CDR3 comprises 14 residues.

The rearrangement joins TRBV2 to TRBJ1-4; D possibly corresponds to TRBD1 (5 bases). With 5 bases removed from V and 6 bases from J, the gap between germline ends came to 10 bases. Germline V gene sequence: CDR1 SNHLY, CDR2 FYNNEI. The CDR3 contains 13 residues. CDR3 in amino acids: CASSRGEDEKLFF. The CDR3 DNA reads TGTGCCAGCAGTAGGGGCGAAGATGAAAAACTGTTTTTT.